This record looks at one T cell receptor beta chain sequence and its context. Its matching antigen is unknown. This CDR3 is built from 15 residues. The V gene lost 2 bases and the J gene lost 4 bases, with 15 bases spanning the gap. Germline values: CDR1 MNHEY, CDR2 SMNVEV (reference sequence). TCRdb processed the reads anew with MiXCR; each CDR3 protein has one entry. The repertoire holds about 490,000 distinct CDR3 sequences, with 16% as singletons. This sample was included in a study of T cell repertoires in cytomegalovirus infection. Study context: From public TCR beta signatures came an indication of both CMV infection and matching HLA type.

Study findings and constraints: Cumulative public TCR beta family frequency identified carriers of CMV plus the relevant HLA. Dominating the ex vivo response were HLA-C-restricted CMV-specific TCR beta clonotypes.

Specimen: CD8+ T cells from PBMCs. This receptor was identified in a human donor in good health (CMV status not recorded). Some clones in this sample may be carry-over from other donors' samples. This chain connects TRBV27 to TRBJ2-7, with D possibly TRBD1 on 5 matching bases. The CDR3 DNA reads as TGTGCCAGCAGTTTACAGGGCCCTAGAGTATACGAGCAGTACTTC. Translating it yields CASSLQGPRVYEQYF.